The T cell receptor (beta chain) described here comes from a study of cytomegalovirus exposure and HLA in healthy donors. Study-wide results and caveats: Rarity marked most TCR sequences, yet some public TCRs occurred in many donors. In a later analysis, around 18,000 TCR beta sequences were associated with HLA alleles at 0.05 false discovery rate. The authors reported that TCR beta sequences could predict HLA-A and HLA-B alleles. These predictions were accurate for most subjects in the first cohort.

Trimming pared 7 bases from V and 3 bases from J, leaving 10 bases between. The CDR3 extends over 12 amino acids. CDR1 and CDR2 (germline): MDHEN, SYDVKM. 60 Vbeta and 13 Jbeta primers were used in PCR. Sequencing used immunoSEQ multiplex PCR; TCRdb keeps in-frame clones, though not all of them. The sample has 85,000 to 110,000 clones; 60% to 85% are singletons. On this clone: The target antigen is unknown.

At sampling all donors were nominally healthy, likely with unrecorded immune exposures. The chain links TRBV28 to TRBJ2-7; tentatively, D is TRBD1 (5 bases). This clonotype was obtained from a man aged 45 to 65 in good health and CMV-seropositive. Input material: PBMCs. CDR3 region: CASNDRNYEQYF. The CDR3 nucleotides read TGTGCCAGCAACGACAGAAACTACGAGCAGTACTTC.